This T cell receptor beta chain was sequenced for a study of T cell responses to AZD1222 COVID-19 vaccine. Clones were sequenced by immunoSEQ multiplex PCR, and TCRdb holds only the in-frame ones, with some missing. The data contain about 100,000 clones, around nine tenths of them singletons. The V end was cut by 7 bases, the J end by 7 bases, with 11 bases between. Germline V gene lookup returns CDR1 MNHEY and CDR2 SVGAGI. The CDR3 runs to 13 residues. This TCR was sampled from an adult in good health. The sequencing here drew on peripheral blood, taken on day 0 of AZD1222 vaccination. V and J are TRBV6-5 and TRBJ1-6, with no clear D. In DNA, the CDR3 is TGTGCCAGCAAGATCCAGGAAAATTCACCCCTCCACTTT. It specifies CASKIQENSPLHF.